This T cell receptor (beta chain) was sequenced in a study of response to subunit inactivated influenza vaccine. Trimming took off 4 bases at V and 5 bases at J, with 9 bases between the two ends. Germline CDR1 is DFQATT and CDR2 is SNEGSKA (reference sequence). This CDR3 is 13 amino acids long. Study-wide points: T cells newly recruited by each seasonal influenza vaccination are few, the authors suggested.

Turning to this clonotype: The antigen is unknown.

MiXCR was run by TCRdb on the RT-PCR reads, yielding one entry per CDR3 protein. The sample shows hundreds of thousands of distinct CDR3 sequences, 21% of them seen only once. This TCR was sampled from a man aged 50-75 years who received an inactivated influenza vaccine. The rearrangement joins TRBV20-1 to TRBJ1-6; D is undetermined. Sequencing used PBMCs from blood, obtained less than 22 months after vaccination. In DNA, the CDR3 is TGCAGTGCTAAAGAGAGGAATAATTCACCCCTCCACTTT. This codes for CSAKERNNSPLHF.